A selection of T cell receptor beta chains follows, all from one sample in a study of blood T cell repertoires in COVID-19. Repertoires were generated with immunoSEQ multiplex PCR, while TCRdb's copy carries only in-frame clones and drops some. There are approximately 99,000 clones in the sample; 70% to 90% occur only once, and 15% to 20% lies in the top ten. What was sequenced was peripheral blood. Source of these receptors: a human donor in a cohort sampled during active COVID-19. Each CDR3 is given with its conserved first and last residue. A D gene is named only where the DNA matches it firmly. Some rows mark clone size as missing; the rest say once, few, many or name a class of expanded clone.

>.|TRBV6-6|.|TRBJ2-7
CASSYSSGESSYEQYF
TGTGCCAGCAGTTACTCGTCCGGGGAGAGCTCCTACGAGCAGTACTTC
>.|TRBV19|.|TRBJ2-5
CATKKLDQETQYF
TGTGCCACTAAGAAATTAGACCAAGAGACCCAGTACTTC
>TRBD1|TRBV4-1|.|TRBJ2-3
CASSRLTTGWGTDTQYF
TGCGCCAGCAGCCGCTTAACGACAGGGTGGGGCACAGATACGCAGTATTTT
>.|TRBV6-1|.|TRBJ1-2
CASSEVAMDYGYTF
TGTGCCAGCAGTGAAGTAGCCATGGATTATGGCTACACCTTC
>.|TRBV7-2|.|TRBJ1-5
CASSLGGTTDQPQHF
TGTGCCAGCAGCTTAGGAGGGACAACCGATCAGCCCCAGCATTTT
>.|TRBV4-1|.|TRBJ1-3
CASSQAPGLLGNTIYF
TGCGCCAGCAGCCAAGCACCAGGGCTATTAGGAAACACCATATATTTT
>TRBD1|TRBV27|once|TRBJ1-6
CASRRTGVYDNSPLHF
TGTGCCAGCAGGCGGACAGGGGTATATGATAATTCACCCCTCCACTTT
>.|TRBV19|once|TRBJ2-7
CASSIDTGYEQYF
TGTGCCAGTAGTATAGATACAGGGTACGAGCAGTACTTC
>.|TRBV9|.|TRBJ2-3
CASSPLNTDTQYF
TGTGCCAGCAGCCCACTTAACACAGATACGCAGTATTTT
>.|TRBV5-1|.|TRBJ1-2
CASSLRQADYGYTF
TGCGCCAGCAGTCTCCGACAGGCCGACTATGGCTATACCTTC
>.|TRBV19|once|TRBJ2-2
CASSQGTGELFF
TGTGCCAGTAGCCAGGGTACCGGGGAGCTGTTTTTT
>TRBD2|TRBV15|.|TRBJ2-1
CATSRDLGGGEQFF
TGTGCCACCAGCAGAGATCTCGGGGGGGGTGAGCAGTTCTTC
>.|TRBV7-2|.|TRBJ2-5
CASSAGQRVRETQYF
TGTGCCAGCAGCGCGGGACAGAGGGTCCGGGAGACCCAGTACTTC
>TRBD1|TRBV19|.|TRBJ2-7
CASSIGTGGYEQYF
TGTGCCAGTAGTATAGGGACAGGGGGCTACGAGCAGTACTTC
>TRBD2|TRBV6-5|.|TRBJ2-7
CASFPSLSGRYEQYF
TGTGCCAGCTTCCCGAGTCTTAGCGGGAGATACGAGCAGTACTTC
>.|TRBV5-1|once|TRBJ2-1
CASSEGQFSVNEQFF
TGCGCCAGCAGCGAAGGACAGTTTTCCGTCAATGAGCAGTTCTTC
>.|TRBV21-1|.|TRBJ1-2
CASSKVPASYYGYTF
TGTGCCAGCAGCAAAGTTCCCGCGTCCTACTATGGCTACACCTTC
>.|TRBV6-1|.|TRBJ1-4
CASSEASLDEKLFF
TGTGCCAGCAGTGAAGCGAGCCTAGATGAAAAACTGTTTTTT
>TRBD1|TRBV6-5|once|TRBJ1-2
CASRSSIQGMSWF
TGTGCCAGCAGATCTTCCATACAGGGGATGTCTTGGTTC
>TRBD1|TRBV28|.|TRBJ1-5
CASSSPAQGPRWHF
TGTGCCAGCAGTTCCCCGGCACAGGGGCCCCGTTGGCATTTT
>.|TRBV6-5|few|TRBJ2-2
CASSYMAGNTGELFF
TGTGCCAGCAGTTACATGGCGGGGAACACCGGGGAGCTGTTTTTT
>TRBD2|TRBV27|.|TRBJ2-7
CASSLSGGVSGVYEQYF
TGTGCCAGCAGTTTATCAGGGGGGGTTAGCGGGGTCTACGAGCAGTACTTC
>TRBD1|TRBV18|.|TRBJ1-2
CASSPPTGANYGYTF
TGTGCCAGCTCACCACCGACAGGGGCCAACTATGGCTACACCTTC
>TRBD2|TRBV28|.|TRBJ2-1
CASSLASGRASNEQFF
TGTGCCAGCAGTTTAGCTAGCGGGAGGGCCAGTAATGAGCAGTTCTTC
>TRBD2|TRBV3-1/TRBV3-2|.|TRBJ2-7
CASSSSSGSGYEQYF
TGTGCCAGCAGCTCCTCTAGCGGGAGTGGGTACGAGCAGTACTTC
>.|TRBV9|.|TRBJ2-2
CASSVRGTGELFF
TGTGCCAGCAGCGTCCGGGGCACCGGGGAGCTGTTTTTT
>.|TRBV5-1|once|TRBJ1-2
CASSSSGGRSYDGYTF
TGCGCCAGCAGCTCCAGCGGGGGCCGGAGTTACGATGGCTACACCTTC
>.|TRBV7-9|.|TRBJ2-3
CASSPHTDTQYF
TGTGCCAGCAGCCCACACACAGATACGCAGTATTTT
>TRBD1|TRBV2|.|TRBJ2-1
CASRTGGARANVQFF
TGTGCCAGCAGGACAGGGGGCGCTAGGGCCAATGTGCAGTTCTTC
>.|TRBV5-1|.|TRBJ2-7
CASRSESYEQYF
TGCGCCAGCAGGAGTGAATCCTACGAGCAGTACTTC
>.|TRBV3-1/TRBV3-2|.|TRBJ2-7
CASSQTRDEQYF
TGTGCCAGCAGCCAAACCAGGGACGAGCAGTACTTC
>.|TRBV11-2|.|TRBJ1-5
CASSSTGSNQPQHF
TGTGCCAGCAGCTCGACGGGTAGCAATCAGCCCCAGCATTTT
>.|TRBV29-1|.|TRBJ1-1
CTLTKSGNTEAFF
TGCACCTTGACTAAGTCGGGGAACACTGAAGCTTTCTTT
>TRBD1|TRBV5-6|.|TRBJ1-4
CASSLLPGQGTEKLFF
TGTGCCAGCAGCTTGCTACCGGGACAGGGTACCGAAAAACTGTTTTTT
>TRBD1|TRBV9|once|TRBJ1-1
CASSVSLGTGHTEAFF
TGTGCCAGCAGCGTCTCTCTCGGGACAGGGCACACTGAAGCTTTCTTT
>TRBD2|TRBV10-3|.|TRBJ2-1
CAISEGTRGHNEQFF
TGTGCCATCAGTGAGGGGACTAGAGGTCACAATGAGCAGTTCTTC
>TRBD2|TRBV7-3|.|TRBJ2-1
CASSLGGSLNEQFF
TGTGCCAGCAGCTTAGGCGGGAGTCTCAATGAGCAGTTCTTC
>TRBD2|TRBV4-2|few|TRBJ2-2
CASKAPGGPPGELFF
TGTGCCAGCAAAGCACCGGGAGGCCCACCCGGGGAGCTGTTTTTT
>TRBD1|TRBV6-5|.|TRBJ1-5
CAGQADSNQPQHF
TGTGCAGGACAGGCCGATAGCAATCAGCCCCAGCATTTT
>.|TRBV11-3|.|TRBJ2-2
CASSLDSRPGVATGELFF
TGTGCCAGCAGCTTAGATTCTCGCCCGGGAGTGGCAACCGGGGAGCTGTTTTTT
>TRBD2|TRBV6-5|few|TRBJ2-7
CASRGGSKSYEQYF
TGTGCCAGCAGGGGCGGGAGTAAGTCCTACGAGCAGTACTTC
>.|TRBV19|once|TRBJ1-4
CASSPNTGSVPEKLFF
TGTGCCAGTAGTCCAAATACAGGGTCCGTTCCTGAAAAACTGTTTTTT
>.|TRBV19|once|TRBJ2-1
CASSITASSYNEQFF
TGTGCCAGTAGTATCACTGCGAGCTCCTACAATGAGCAGTTCTTC
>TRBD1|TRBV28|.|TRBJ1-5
CASGRTGRRSNQPQHF
TGTGCCAGCGGACGGACAGGGCGGAGAAGCAATCAGCCCCAGCATTTT
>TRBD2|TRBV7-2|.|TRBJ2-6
CASTLAGVHVLTF
TGTGCCAGCACCTTAGCGGGAGTTCACGTCCTGACTTTC
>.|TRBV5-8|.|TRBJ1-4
CASSPGIQGTNEKLFF
TGTGCCAGCAGCCCCGGCATACAGGGTACTAATGAAAAACTGTTTTTT